Detailed here is one TCR beta chain. This record belongs to a study of blood T cell repertoires in COVID-19. About the study: Acute-phase and convalescent COVID-19 samples originated in the United States, Italy and Spain. Sources were T cells, B-cell-depleted T cells, or PBMCs; the material itself was cDNA or gDNA.

In the source study's methods: The assay estimated nucleated cells by amplifying reference gene primers. Data came from immunoSEQ multiplex PCR; TCRdb stores just in-frame clones and leaves some out. That table furnishes V, J and clone size, whereas the DNA furnished D and trimming. This repertoire shows about 46,000 clones, over 70% found once; its top ten account for about a sixth. Trimming shortened V by 4 bases and J by 7 bases, and 8 bases separated the two germline ends. The CDR3 length is 12 residues. Germline lookup yields CDR1 SNHLY and CDR2 FYNNEI. The material sequenced was peripheral blood. The chain couples TRBV2 to TRBJ1-5; D call uncertain. This TCR derives from a human donor in a cohort sampled during active COVID-19. CDR3 sequence reads: CASSVATQPQHF. CDR3 in DNA: TGTGCCAGCAGTGTCGCCACACAGCCCCAGCATTTT.